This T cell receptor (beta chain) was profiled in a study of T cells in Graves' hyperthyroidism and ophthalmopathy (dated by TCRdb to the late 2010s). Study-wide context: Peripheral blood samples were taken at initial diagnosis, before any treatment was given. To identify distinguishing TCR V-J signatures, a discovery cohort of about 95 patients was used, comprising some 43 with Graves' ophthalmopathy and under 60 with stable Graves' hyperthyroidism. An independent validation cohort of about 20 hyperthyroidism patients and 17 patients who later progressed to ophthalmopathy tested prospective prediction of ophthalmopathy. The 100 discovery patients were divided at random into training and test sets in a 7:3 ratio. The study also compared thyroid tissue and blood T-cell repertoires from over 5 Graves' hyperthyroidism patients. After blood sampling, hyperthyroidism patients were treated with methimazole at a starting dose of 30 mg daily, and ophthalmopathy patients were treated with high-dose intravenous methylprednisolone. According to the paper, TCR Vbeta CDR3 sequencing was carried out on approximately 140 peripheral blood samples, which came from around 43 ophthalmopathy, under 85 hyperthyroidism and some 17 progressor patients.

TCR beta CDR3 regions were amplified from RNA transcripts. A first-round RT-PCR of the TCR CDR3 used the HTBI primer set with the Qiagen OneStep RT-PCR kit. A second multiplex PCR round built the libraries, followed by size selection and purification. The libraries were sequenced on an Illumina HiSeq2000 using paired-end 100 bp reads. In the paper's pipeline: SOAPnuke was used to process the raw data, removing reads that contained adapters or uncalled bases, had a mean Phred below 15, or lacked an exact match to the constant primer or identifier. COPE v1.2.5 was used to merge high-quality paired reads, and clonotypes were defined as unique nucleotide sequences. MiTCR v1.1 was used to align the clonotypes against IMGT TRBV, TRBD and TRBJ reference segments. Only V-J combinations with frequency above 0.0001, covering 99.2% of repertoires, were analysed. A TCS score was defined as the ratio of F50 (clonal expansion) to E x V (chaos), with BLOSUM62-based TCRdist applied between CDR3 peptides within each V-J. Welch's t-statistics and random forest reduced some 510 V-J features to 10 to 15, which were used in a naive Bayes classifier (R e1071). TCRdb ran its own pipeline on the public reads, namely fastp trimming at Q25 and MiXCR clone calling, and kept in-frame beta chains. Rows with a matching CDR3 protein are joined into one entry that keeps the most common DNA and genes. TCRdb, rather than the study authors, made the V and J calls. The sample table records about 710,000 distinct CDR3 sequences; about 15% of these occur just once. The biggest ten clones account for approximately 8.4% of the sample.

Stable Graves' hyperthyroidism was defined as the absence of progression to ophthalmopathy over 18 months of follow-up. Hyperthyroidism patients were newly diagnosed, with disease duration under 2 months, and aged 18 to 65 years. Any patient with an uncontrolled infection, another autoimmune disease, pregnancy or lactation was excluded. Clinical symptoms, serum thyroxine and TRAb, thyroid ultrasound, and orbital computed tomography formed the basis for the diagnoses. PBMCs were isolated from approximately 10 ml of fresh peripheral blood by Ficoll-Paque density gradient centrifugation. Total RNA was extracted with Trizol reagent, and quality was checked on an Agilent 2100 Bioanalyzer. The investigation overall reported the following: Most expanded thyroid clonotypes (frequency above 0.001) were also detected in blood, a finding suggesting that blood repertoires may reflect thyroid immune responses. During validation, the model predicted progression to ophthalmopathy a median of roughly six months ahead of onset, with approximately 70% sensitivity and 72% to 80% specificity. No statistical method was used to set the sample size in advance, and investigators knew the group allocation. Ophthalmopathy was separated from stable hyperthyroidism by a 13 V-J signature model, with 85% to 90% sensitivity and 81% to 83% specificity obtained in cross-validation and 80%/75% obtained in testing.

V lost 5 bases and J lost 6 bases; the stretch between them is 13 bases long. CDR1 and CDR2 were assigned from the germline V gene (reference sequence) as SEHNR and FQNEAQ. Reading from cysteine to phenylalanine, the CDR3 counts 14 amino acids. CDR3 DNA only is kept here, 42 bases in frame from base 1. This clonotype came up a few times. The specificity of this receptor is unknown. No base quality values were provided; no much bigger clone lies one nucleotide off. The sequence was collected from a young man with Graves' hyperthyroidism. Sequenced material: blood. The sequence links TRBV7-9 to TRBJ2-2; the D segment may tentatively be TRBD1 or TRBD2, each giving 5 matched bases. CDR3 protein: CASSPRDRAGELFF. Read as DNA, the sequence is TGTGCCAGCAGCCCCCGGGACCGGGCCGGGGAGCTGTTTTTT.